These T cell receptor beta chains were read from a single sample in a study of OX40 agonist ivuxolimab in advanced cancers. The assay was immunoSEQ multiplex PCR, and TCRdb's table has in-frame clones only and misses some. The data contain 81,000 or so clones, under 95% of them singletons. This material consisted of CD4+ or CD8+ T cells sorted from blood, taken in a trial of the OX40 agonist ivuxolimab. The receptor set was obtained from an adult with an advanced solid tumor such as melanoma, head and neck, liver or kidney cancer. CDR3s include the opening cysteine and the closing phenylalanine or tryptophan. D genes are given only for firm matches.

TRBJ1-3	TRBD1	TRBV2	TGTGCCAGCCCGGGACAGGGGTCGCGAGGAAACACCATATATTTT	CASPGQGSRGNTIYF
TRBJ1-5	.	TRBV4-1	TGCGCCAGCAGCCAAGATCCAGGGAGGTACGAGCCCCAGCATTTT	CASSQDPGRYEPQHF
TRBJ2-1	.	TRBV28	TGTGCCAGCAGCGGTGTTGGAGGGTTGGGGGGTAGCTCCTACAATGAGCAGTTCTTC	CASSGVGGLGGSSYNEQFF
TRBJ2-1	.	TRBV30	TGTGCCTGGTCCCGGGGGGCAGGGACGAATGAGCAGTTCTTC	CAWSRGAGTNEQFF
TRBJ2-5	TRBD1	TRBV30	TGTGCCTGGAGGGGTCCCGGGACAGGGCCAGAGACCCAGTACTTC	CAWRGPGTGPETQYF
TRBJ1-6	TRBD1	TRBV30	TGTGCCTGGAGGGGACAGTGGAATTCACCCCTCCACTTT	CAWRGQWNSPLHF
TRBJ2-7	.	TRBV6-6	TGTGCCACCTCCACAGGCGAGCAGTACTTC	CATSTGEQYF
TRBJ2-7	.	TRBV27	TGTGCCAGCAGTTTAACAGGGAAAGAGCAGTACTTC	CASSLTGKEQYF
TRBJ1-5	.	TRBV7-9	TGTGCCAGCAGCTTAGAGAACAATCAGCCCCAGCATTTT	CASSLENNQPQHF
TRBJ2-1	TRBD1	TRBV27	TGTGCCAGCAGTTTGGACAGGGGCGATGAGCAGTTCTTC	CASSLDRGDEQFF